The sequence of this T cell receptor beta chain was determined in a study of technical replicates of blood from a handful of donors. TCRdb's copy holds only in-frame clones and misses some; the assay was immunoSEQ multiplex PCR. Here the sample spans 80,000 to 95,000 clones, approximately 93% being singletons. Sequences were obtained from T cells isolated from PBMCs. The source of this sequence is a human donor in good health.

The CDR3 sequence: CASSRGPSGEQYF. The CDR3 nucleotides read TGTGCCAGCAGCAGGGGTCCTTCAGGAGAGCAGTACTTC. The gene calls are TRBV6-4 and TRBJ2-7; D possibly corresponds to TRBD1 (6 bases). The V gene's germline CDR1 is MRHNA and CDR2 SNTAGT. This CDR3 spans 13 amino acids. V lost 6 bases to trimming and J lost 7 bases, with 16 bases between them.